This TCR beta chain was documented in a study of blood T cell repertoires in COVID-19. Turning to the study itself: The samples span acute and convalescent COVID-19 from the United States, Italy and Spain. PBMCs, B-cell-depleted T cells, or T cells were the source of the cDNA or gDNA that made up the material.

Original data processing: Estimation of nucleated cell counts was performed using reference gene primer amplification. Assay: immunoSEQ multiplex PCR; the TCRdb copy retains only in-frame clones and omits some. For V, J and clone size, that table is used; D and trimming come from the DNA. The sample gives some 250,000 clones, approximately 90% of which show up once; just under 9% is in the top ten. The specimen was PBMCs or T cells enriched from blood (not recorded which). This TCR derives from a man aged 40-55 years who had recovered from COVID-19.

The CDR3 region has the DNA TGCAGCGTTGTTCCCACAGGGAACTATGGCTACACCTTC. This encodes CSVVPTGNYGYTF. The chain is built from TRBV29-1 and TRBJ1-2; a possible D gene is TRBD1 (6 bases). The ends were cut back, 4 bases at V and 2 bases at J, with 11 bases in the middle. CDR3 length: 13 residues. CDR1 is SQVTM, CDR2 ANQGSEA, per germline.